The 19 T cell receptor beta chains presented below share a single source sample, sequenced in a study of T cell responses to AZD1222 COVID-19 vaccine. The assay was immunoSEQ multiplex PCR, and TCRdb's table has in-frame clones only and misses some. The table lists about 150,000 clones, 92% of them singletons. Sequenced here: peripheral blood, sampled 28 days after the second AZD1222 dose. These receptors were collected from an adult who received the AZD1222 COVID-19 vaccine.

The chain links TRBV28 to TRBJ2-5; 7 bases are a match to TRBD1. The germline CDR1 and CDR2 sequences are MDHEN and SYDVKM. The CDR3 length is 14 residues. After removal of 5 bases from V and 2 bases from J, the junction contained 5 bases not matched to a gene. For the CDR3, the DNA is TGTGCCAGCAGTCTTAACAGGGGACAAGAGACCCAGTACTTC. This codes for CASSLNRGQETQYF.

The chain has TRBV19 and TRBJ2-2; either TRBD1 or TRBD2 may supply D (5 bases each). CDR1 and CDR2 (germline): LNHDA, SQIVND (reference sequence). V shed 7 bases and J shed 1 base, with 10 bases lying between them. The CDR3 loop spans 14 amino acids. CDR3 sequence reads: CASTTGGNTGELFF. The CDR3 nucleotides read TGTGCCAGTACCACTGGGGGGAACACCGGGGAGCTGTTTTTT.

This CDR3 is CASSLVGGGNQPQHF. The CDR3 bases are TGTGCCAGCAGCTTAGTAGGGGGAGGCAATCAGCCCCAGCATTTT. This sequence joins TRBV7-8 and TRBJ1-5; possibly TRBD1 for D (6 bases). Trimming stripped 1 base from V and 2 bases from J, with 9 bases between. Germline V gene sequence: CDR1 SGHVS, CDR2 FQNEAQ. The CDR3 loop spans 15 amino acids.

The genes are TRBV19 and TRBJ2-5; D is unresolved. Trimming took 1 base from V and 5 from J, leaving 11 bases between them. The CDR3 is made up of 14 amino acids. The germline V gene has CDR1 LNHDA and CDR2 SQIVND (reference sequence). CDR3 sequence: CASSIGRAGETQYF. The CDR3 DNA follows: TGTGCCAGTAGTATAGGGAGAGCCGGGGAGACCCAGTACTTC.

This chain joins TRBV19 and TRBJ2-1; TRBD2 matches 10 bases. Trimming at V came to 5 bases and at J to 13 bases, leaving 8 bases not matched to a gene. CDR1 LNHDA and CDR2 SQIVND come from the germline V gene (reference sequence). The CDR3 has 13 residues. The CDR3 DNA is TGTGCCAGTAGTTTGACTAGCGGGTTCCACCAGTTCTTC. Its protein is CASSLTSGFHQFF.

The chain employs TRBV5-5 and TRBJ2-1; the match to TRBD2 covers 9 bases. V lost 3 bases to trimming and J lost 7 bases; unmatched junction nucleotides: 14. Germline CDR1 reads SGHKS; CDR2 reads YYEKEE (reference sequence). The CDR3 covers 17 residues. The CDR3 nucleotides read TGTGCCAGCAGCTCCCCCGGGGTAGCGGGAGAATTGAATGAGCAGTTCTTC. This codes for CASSSPGVAGELNEQFF.

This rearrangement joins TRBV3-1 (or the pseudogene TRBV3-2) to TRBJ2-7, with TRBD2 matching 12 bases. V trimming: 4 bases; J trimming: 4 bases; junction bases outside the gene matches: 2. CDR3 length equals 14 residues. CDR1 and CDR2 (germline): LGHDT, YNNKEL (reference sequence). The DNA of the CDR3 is TGTGCCAGCAGCCGGACTAGCGGGGTTTACGAGCAGTACTTC. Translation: CASSRTSGVYEQYF.

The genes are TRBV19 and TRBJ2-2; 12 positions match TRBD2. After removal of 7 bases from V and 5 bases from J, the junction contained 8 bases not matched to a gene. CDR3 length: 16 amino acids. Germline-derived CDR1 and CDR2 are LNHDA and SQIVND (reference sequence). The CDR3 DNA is TGTGCCAGTAAACTAGCGGGAGGCCCAAGGACCGGGGAGCTGTTTTTT. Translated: CASKLAGGPRTGELFF. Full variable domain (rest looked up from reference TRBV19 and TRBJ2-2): DGGITQSPKYLFRKEGQNVTLSCEQNLNHDAMYWYRQDPGQGLRLIYYSQIVNDFQKGDIAEGYSVSREKKESFPLTVTSAQKNPTAFYLCASKLAGGPRTGELFFGEGSRLTVL.

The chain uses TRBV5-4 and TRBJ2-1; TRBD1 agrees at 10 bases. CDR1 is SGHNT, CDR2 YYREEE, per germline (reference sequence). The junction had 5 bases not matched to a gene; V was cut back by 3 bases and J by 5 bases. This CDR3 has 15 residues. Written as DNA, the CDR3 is TGTGCCAGCAGCTCCGGGACAGGGGTGGACAATGAGCAGTTCTTC. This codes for CASSSGTGVDNEQFF. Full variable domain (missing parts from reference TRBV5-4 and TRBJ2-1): ETGVTQSPTHLIKTRGQQVTLRCSSQSGHNTVSWYQQALGQGPQFIFQYYREEENGRGNFPPRFSGLQFPNYSSELNVNALELDDSALYLCASSSGTGVDNEQFFGPGTRLTVL.

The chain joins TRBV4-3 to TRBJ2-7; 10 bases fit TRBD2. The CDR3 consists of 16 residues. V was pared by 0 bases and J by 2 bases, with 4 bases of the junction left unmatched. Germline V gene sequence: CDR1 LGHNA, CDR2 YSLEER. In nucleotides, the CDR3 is TGCGCCAGCAGCCAAGATGCTAGCGGGAGCGCCTACGAGCAGTACTTC. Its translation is CASSQDASGSAYEQYF.

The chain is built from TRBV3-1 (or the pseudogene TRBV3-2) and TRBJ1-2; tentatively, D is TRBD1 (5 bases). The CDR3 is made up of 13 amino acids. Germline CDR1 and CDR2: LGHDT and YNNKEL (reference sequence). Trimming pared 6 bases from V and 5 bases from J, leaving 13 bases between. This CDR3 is CASSAGRWYGYTF. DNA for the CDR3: TGTGCCAGCAGTGCGGGACGGTGGTATGGCTACACCTTC.

This CDR3 reads CASSQAGYGYTF. Written as DNA, the CDR3 is TGTGCCAGCAGCCAAGCCGGCTATGGCTACACCTTC. This chain links TRBV14 with TRBJ1-2; D is unclear. CDR1 is SGHDN, CDR2 FVKESK, per germline. The V end lost 1 base, the J end lost 4 bases, and 4 bases lay between the germline ends. The CDR3 totals 12 residues.

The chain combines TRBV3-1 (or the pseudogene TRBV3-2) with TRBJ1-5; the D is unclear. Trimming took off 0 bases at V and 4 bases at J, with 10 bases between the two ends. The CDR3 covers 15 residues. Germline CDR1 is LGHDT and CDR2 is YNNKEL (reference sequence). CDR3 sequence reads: CASSQDLVLNQPQHF. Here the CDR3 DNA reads TGTGCCAGCAGCCAAGATCTTGTCTTGAATCAGCCCCAGCATTTT.

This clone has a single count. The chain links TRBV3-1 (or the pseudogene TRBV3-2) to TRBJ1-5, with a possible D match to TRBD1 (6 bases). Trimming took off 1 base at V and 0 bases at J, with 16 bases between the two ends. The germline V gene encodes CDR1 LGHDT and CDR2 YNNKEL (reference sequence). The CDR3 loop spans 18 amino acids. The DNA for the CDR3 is TGTGCCAGCAGCCAAGGTGCAGGGGCCCCATATAGCAATCAGCCCCAGCATTTT. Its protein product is CASSQGAGAPYSNQPQHF.

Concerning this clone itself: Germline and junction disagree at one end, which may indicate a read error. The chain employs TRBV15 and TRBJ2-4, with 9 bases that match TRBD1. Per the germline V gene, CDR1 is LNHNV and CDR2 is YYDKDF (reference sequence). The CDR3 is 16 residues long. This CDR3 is CATSGDRGAAKNIQYF. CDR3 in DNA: TGTGCCACCAGCGGAGACAGGGGGGCAGCCAAAAACATTCAGTACTTC. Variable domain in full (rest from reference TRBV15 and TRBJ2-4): DAMVIQNPRYQVTQFGKPVTLSCSQTLNHNVMYWYQQKSSQAPKLLFHYYDKDFNNEADTPDNFQSRRPNTSFCFLDIRSPGLGDTAMYLCATSGDRGAAKNIQYFGAGTRLSVL.

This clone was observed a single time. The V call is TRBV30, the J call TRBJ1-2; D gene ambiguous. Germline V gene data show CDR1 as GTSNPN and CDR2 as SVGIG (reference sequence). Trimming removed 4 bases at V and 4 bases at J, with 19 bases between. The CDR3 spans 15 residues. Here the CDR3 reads CAWTRWGPSLYGYTF. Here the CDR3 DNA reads TGTGCCTGGACTCGGTGGGGTCCCTCCCTCTATGGCTACACCTTC. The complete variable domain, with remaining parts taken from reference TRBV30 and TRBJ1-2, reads SQTIHQWPATLVQPVGSPLSLECTVEGTSNPNLYWYRQAAGRGLQLLFYSVGIGQISSEVPQNLSASRPQDRQFILSSKKLLLSDSGFYLCAWTRWGPSLYGYTFGSGTRLTVV.

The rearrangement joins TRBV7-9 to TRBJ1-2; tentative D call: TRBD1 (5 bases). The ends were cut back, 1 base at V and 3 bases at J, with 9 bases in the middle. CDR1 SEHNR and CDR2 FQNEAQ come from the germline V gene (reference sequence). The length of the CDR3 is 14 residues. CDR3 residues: CASSLGGDYYGYTF. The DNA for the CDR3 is TGTGCCAGCAGCTTAGGAGGGGATTACTATGGCTACACCTTC. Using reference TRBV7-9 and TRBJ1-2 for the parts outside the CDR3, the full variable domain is DTGVSQNPRHKITKRGQNVTFRCDPISEHNRLYWYRQTLGQGPEFLTYFQNEAQLEKSRLLSDRFSAERPKGSFSTLEIQRTEQGDSAMYLCASSLGGDYYGYTFGSGTRLTVV.

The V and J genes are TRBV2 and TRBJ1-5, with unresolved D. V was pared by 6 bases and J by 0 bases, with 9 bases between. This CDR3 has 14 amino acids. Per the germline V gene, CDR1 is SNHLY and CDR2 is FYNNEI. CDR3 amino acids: CASRKGYSNQPQHF. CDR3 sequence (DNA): TGTGCCAGCAGGAAGGGTTATAGCAATCAGCCCCAGCATTTT.

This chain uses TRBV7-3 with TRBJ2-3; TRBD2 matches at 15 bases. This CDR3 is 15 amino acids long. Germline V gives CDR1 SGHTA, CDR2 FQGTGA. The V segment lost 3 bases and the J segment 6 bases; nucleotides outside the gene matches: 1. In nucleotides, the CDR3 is TGTGCCAGCAGCTTCGGGACTAGCGGGAGGGATACGCAGTATTTT. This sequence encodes CASSFGTSGRDTQYF. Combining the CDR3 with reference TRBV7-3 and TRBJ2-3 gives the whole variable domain GAGVSQTPSNKVTEKGKYVELRCDPISGHTALYWYRQSLGQGPEFLIYFQGTGAADDSGLPNDRFFAVRPEGSVSTLKIQRTERGDSAVYLCASSFGTSGRDTQYFGPGTRLTVL.